This T cell receptor beta chain was recorded in a study of T cell responses to AZD1222 COVID-19 vaccine. TCRdb keeps only in-frame clones here, not all; method: immunoSEQ multiplex PCR. Here the sample spans some 150,000 clones, approximately 88% being singletons. V lost 1 base to trimming and J lost 6 bases; unmatched junction nucleotides: 7. Germline V gives CDR1 SGHTA, CDR2 FQGNSA. The CDR3 consists of 16 residues. The chain uses TRBV7-2 and TRBJ2-1; 9 bases match TRBD2. The sequence came from an adult in good health. Specimen: peripheral blood, collected on day 0 of AZD1222 vaccination. The CDR3 DNA follows: TGTGCCAGCAGCTTAGTCAGTGGCGGGGGGGCCAATGAGCAGTTCTTC. Translated, it gives CASSLVSGGGANEQFF.